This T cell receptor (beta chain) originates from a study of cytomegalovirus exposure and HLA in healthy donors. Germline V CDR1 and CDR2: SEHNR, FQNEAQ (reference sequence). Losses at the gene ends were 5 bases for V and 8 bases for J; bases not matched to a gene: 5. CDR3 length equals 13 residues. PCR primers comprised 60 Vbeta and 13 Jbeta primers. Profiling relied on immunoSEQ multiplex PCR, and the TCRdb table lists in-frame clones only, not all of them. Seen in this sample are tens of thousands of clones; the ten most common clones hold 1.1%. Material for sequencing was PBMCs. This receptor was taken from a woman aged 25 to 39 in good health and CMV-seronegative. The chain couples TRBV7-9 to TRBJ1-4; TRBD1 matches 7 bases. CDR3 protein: CASSPTGWEKLFF. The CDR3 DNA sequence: TGTGCCAGCAGCCCGACAGGGTGGGAAAAACTGTTTTTT.